The 7 T cell receptor beta chains below were found in one sample sequenced in a study of cytomegalovirus exposure and HLA in healthy donors (dated by TCRdb to the late 2010s). The library was obtained by the immunoSEQ multiplex PCR assay. For the multiplex PCR, a mixture combining 60 forward primers for TCR Vbeta segments and 13 reverse primers for TCR Jbeta segments was used. Here the immuneACCESS table is served through TCRdb, limited to in-frame sequences with V and J called. Missing clones are a known gap in these copies; in checked studies unresolved V genes cover under half, and the rest lacks a known reason. The sample table shows under 100,000 clones, and roughly 70% are seen once. Clones ranked in the top ten supply roughly 3% of the sample. Sequenced material: PBMCs. Every receptor here comes from a man aged 35-49 years in good health and CMV-seronegative.

This clone occurred a few times. This CDR3 reads CALGTANTGELFF. CDR3 sequence (DNA): TGTGCCCTCGGGACAGCCAACACCGGGGAGCTGTTTTTT. This chain uses TRBV10-3 with TRBJ2-2, with 7 bases that match TRBD1. V gave up 11 bases and J gave up 2 bases; unmatched junction bases: 5. Germline V CDR1 and CDR2: ENHRY, SYGVKD. This CDR3 region has 13 residues.

The chain recombines TRBV7-2 with TRBJ1-1; possibly TRBD1 for D (5 bases). The germline CDR1 and CDR2 sequences are SGHTA and FQGNSA. The V and J ends lost 3 bases and 1 base respectively, with 9 bases between them. The CDR3 consists of 14 residues. The CDR3 DNA reads TGTGCCAGCAGCTTTCACCAGGGGAACACTGAAGCTTTCTTT. Protein product: CASSFHQGNTEAFF.

The chain is built from TRBV19 and TRBJ1-3; TRBD1 matches at 9 bases. CDR3 length equals 16 residues. Losses at the gene ends were 6 bases for V and 0 bases for J; bases not matched to a gene: 6. Germline V gene lookup returns CDR1 LNHDA and CDR2 SQIVND (reference sequence). The chain's CDR3 is CASSPGQGHSGNTIYF. In nucleotides, the CDR3 is TGTGCCAGTAGCCCAGGACAGGGGCACTCTGGAAACACCATATATTTT.

The rearrangement links TRBV6-6 to TRBJ1-3, with D possibly being TRBD1 (6 bases). Germline CDR1 MNHNY, CDR2 SVGAGI (reference sequence). CDR3 length: 16 amino acids. V dropped 0 bases and J dropped 4 bases, with 13 bases sitting between them. CDR3 amino acids: CASSYSTQGEGNTIYF. In DNA form, the CDR3 reads TGTGCCAGCAGTTACTCGACACAGGGTGAGGGAAACACCATATATTTT.

The chain carries TRBV7-9 and TRBJ2-7; TRBD1 matches at 9 bases. Looked up from germline, CDR1 is SEHNR and CDR2 is FQNEAQ (reference sequence). V shed 1 base and J 4 bases; nucleotides not matched to a gene: 5. The CDR3 has 15 amino acids. CDR3 residues: CASSLEGQGYYEQYF. CDR3 in DNA: TGTGCCAGCAGCTTAGAGGGACAGGGCTATTACGAGCAGTACTTC.

This rearrangement joins TRBV7-9 to TRBJ2-3; D remains ambiguous. Trimming left V 2 bases short and J 6 bases short, with 6 bases between. The CDR3 runs 12 residues. Germline assignment: CDR1 SEHNR and CDR2 FQNEAQ (reference sequence). Here the CDR3 DNA reads TGTGCCAGCAGCTTAATCGGTGATACGCAGTATTTT. Its translation: CASSLIGDTQYF. The complete variable domain, with remaining parts taken from reference TRBV7-9 and TRBJ2-3, reads DTGVSQNPRHKITKRGQNVTFRCDPISEHNRLYWYRQTLGQGPEFLTYFQNEAQLEKSRLLSDRFSAERPKGSFSTLEIQRTEQGDSAMYLCASSLIGDTQYFGPGTRLTVL.

This clone was seen only a few times. The V gene is TRBV4-2, the J gene TRBJ2-7, with TRBD2 as a possible D gene (7 bases). V was shortened by 1 base and J by 5 bases, with 18 bases between the two germline ends. Germline values: CDR1 LGHNA, CDR2 YNFKEQ. This CDR3 region has 16 residues. The CDR3 bases are TGTGCCAGCAGCCAAGGCGGGGGCGATACCCCGCACGAGCAGTACTTC. It specifies CASSQGGGDTPHEQYF.